This entry lists 21 T cell receptor beta chains sequenced from one sample in a study of T cell responses to AZD1222 COVID-19 vaccine. Here immunoSEQ multiplex PCR was the method, and the copy in TCRdb shows in-frame clones only, minus some. Counted here are roughly 130,000 clones, around 87% occurring once; the ten biggest clones make up roughly 1.5%. The starting material was peripheral blood, obtained on day 0 of AZD1222 vaccination. These TCRs come from an adult in good health.

The chain has TRBV28 and TRBJ2-7; the match to TRBD1 covers 9 bases. V lost 0 bases to trimming and J lost 2 bases; unmatched junction nucleotides: 2. Germline lookup yields CDR1 MDHEN and CDR2 SYDVKM. CDR3 length: 15 amino acids. The CDR3 sequence is CASSLWGTGTYEQYF. For the CDR3, the DNA is TGTGCCAGCAGTTTATGGGGGACAGGGACCTACGAGCAGTACTTC.

This sequence joins TRBV15 and TRBJ1-4; D possibly corresponds to TRBD1 (6 bases). With 7 bases removed from V and 7 bases from J, the gap between germline ends came to 19 bases. This CDR3 region has 15 residues. The germline V gene encodes CDR1 LNHNV and CDR2 YYDKDF (reference sequence). The CDR3 protein is CATNPRPGAFEKLFF. CDR3 coding DNA: TGTGCCACCAACCCGCGCCCGGGGGCATTTGAAAAACTGTTTTTT.

Details on this clone: One junction end disagrees with the germline gene, perhaps due to a read error. This sequence joins TRBV30 and TRBJ1-2; D not resolved. Germline V CDR1 and CDR2: GTSNPN, SVGIG (reference sequence). The CDR3 consists of 13 residues. For the CDR3, the DNA is TGTGCCTGGAGTGACCCCTCTGGCAGCTCTTTGCACTTC. It specifies CAWSDPSGSSLHF. Combining the CDR3 with reference TRBV30 and TRBJ1-2 gives the whole variable domain SQTIHQWPATLVQPVGSPLSLECTVEGTSNPNLYWYRQAAGRGLQLLFYSVGIGQISSEVPQNLSASRPQDRQFILSSKKLLLSDSGFYLCAWSDPSGSSLHFGSGTRLTVV.

The genes are TRBV7-9 and TRBJ1-1; no reliable D call. Looked up from germline, CDR1 is SEHNR and CDR2 is FQNEAQ (reference sequence). V lost 8 bases to trimming and J lost 7 bases, with 20 bases between them. The CDR3 is 14 amino acids. As DNA, the CDR3 is TGTGCCAGCGGACCGGGCCCGGGCCCTTATGAAGCTTTCTTT. Translation gives CASGPGPGPYEAFF.

The V and J genes are TRBV7-9 and TRBJ2-7; 9 bases fit TRBD1. Germline V lookup: CDR1 SEHNR, CDR2 FQNEAQ (reference sequence). The CDR3 has 15 residues. The ends lost 5 bases at V and 2 bases at J; junction bases unmatched: 7. The DNA of the CDR3 is TGTGCCAGCAGCGGGGGACAGGGACTAACCTACGAGCAGTACTTC. This gives the protein CASSGGQGLTYEQYF.

The rearrangement joins TRBV27 to TRBJ1-2; unclear D gene. Trimming removed 4 bases from V and 8 bases from J, with 11 bases in between. CDR3 length: 12 residues. In germline, CDR1 is MNHEY, CDR2 SMNVEV (reference sequence). This CDR3 reads CASSSPPGGYTF. The CDR3 DNA sequence: TGTGCCAGCAGTTCCCCCCCCGGCGGCTACACCTTC.

The chain recombines TRBV25-1 with TRBJ1-5; TRBD1 matches 8 bases. From germline, CDR1 is MGHDK and CDR2 SYGVNS. Germline trimming cut 2 bases from V and 5 bases from J; bases unmatched to any gene: 2. This CDR3 is built from 14 residues. The CDR3 loop is CASSETGGDQPQHF. DNA for the CDR3: TGTGCCAGCAGTGAAACAGGGGGAGATCAGCCCCAGCATTTT. Combining the CDR3 with reference TRBV25-1 and TRBJ1-5 gives the whole variable domain EADIYQTPRYLVIGTGKKITLECSQTMGHDKMYWYQQDPGMELHLIHYSYGVNSTEKGDLSSESTVSRIRTEHFPLTLESARPSHTSQYLCASSETGGDQPQHFGDGTRLSIL.

The chain uses TRBV21-1 and TRBJ2-7. TRBV21-1 is designated a pseudogene. This CDR3 has 14 residues. CDR3 sequence reads: CASKSRQGPYEQYF. CDR3 nucleotide sequence: TGTGCCAGCAAATCCCGGCAGGGACCCTACGAGCAGTACTTC.

This clone was detected only once. The rearrangement links TRBV30 to TRBJ1-1; no clear D gene. This CDR3 is 14 amino acids long. Trimming stripped 0 bases from V and 4 bases from J, with 12 bases between. The V gene's germline CDR1 is GTSNPN and CDR2 SVGIG (reference sequence). The CDR3 here is CAWSVVGFLTEAFF. Written as DNA, the CDR3 is TGTGCCTGGAGTGTAGTAGGGTTCCTCACTGAAGCTTTCTTT.

The V and J genes are TRBV6-2 or TRBV6-3 and TRBJ1-6, with D uncertain. CDR1 is MNHEY and CDR2 is SVGEGT in the germline V gene. This CDR3 comprises 13 residues. Between the trimmed V and J ends, which lost 6 bases and 7 bases, there was a span of 10 bases. CDR3 sequence reads: CASSLRLNSPLHF. The CDR3 DNA reads as TGTGCCAGCAGCCTACGCCTAAATTCACCCCTCCACTTT.

The rearrangement joins TRBV7-3 to TRBJ2-2; D possibly corresponds to TRBD2 (6 bases). From germline, CDR1 is SGHTA and CDR2 FQGTGA. V lost 0 bases and J 5 bases, leaving 7 bases between the germline ends. CDR3 length: 14 amino acids. In DNA form, the CDR3 reads TGTGCCAGCAGCTTAACGCGGGGTACCGGGGAGCTGTTTTTT. Translating gives CASSLTRGTGELFF.

This clone was detected only once. The chain couples TRBV12-3 or TRBV12-4 to TRBJ2-7, with 9 bases fitting TRBD1. CDR3 size: 13 residues. V dropped 4 bases and J dropped 6; count of bases not matched to a gene: 4. The CDR3 spells CASSSGQGFEQYF. In DNA, the CDR3 is TGTGCCAGCAGTTCGGGACAGGGCTTCGAGCAGTACTTC.

This clone was seen only once. The chain employs TRBV28 and TRBJ2-5; 13 bases match TRBD2. This CDR3 is built from 18 residues. Germline assignment: CDR1 MDHEN and CDR2 SYDVKM. With V trimmed by 5 bases and J by 6 bases, 15 bases remained unmatched. The CDR3 DNA follows: TGTGCCAGCAGTACGGGACTAGCGGGGCAACTAGGTTTTCAGACCCAGTACTTC. Translating gives CASSTGLAGQLGFQTQYF.

The chain employs TRBV2 and TRBJ2-7; TRBD1 matches at 11 bases. Losses at the gene ends were 9 bases for V and 2 bases for J; bases not matched to a gene: 6. CDR1 SNHLY and CDR2 FYNNEI come from the germline V gene. The CDR3 extends over 14 amino acids. This chain's CDR3 is CASAPGQGAYEQYF. The CDR3 DNA follows: TGTGCCAGTGCACCGGGACAGGGGGCCTACGAGCAGTACTTC. Full variable domain (rest looked up from reference TRBV2 and TRBJ2-7): EPEVTQTPSHQVTQMGQEVILRCVPISNHLYFYWYRQILGQKVEFLVSFYNNEISEKSEIFDDQFSVERPDGSNFTLKIRSTKLEDSAMYFCASAPGQGAYEQYFGPGTRLTVT.

This clone was seen once. The chain combines TRBV4-1 with TRBJ2-3; TRBD2 aligns across 10 bases. CDR1 MGHRA and CDR2 YSYEKL come from the germline V gene. The CDR3 loop spans 16 amino acids. V trimming: 1 base; J trimming: 5 bases; junction bases outside the gene matches: 6. CDR3 sequence: CASSQGGLAGEDTQYF. DNA for the CDR3: TGCGCCAGCAGCCAAGGGGGTCTAGCGGGGGAAGATACGCAGTATTTT.

V and J are TRBV24-1 and TRBJ1-2; tentative D call: TRBD1 (6 bases). This CDR3 is built from 15 residues. V was shortened by 2 bases and J by 6 bases, with 15 bases between the two germline ends. Germline CDR1 is KGHDR and CDR2 is SFDVKD. This chain's CDR3 is CATSDSLDRRDGYTF. The CDR3 DNA reads as TGTGCCACCAGTGATTCCCTAGACAGGCGTGATGGCTACACCTTC.

The chain has TRBV19 and TRBJ1-3; D remains ambiguous. V gave up 5 bases and J gave up 0 bases, with 14 bases separating them. The CDR3 consists of 16 residues. CDR1 LNHDA and CDR2 SQIVND come from the germline V gene (reference sequence). CDR3 residues: CASSDQLFSSGNTIYF. The CDR3 nucleotides read TGTGCCAGTAGTGACCAGCTCTTCAGCTCTGGAAACACCATATATTTT.

The rearrangement uses TRBV5-1 and TRBJ1-5; perhaps TRBD1 as D (5 bases). This CDR3 is 15 amino acids long. The V end was cut by 2 bases, the J end by 3 bases, with 12 bases between. Germline CDR1 reads SGHRS; CDR2 reads YFSETQ. This CDR3 is CASSLTGTANQPQHF. The CDR3 nucleotides are TGCGCCAGCAGCTTAACCGGGACTGCCAATCAGCCCCAGCATTTT.

The chain has TRBV24-1 and TRBJ2-7; no definite D call. CDR1 is KGHDR, CDR2 SFDVKD, per germline. The CDR3 loop spans 13 amino acids. V lost 3 bases and J 3 bases, leaving 8 bases between the germline ends. The CDR3 loop reads CATSDPQVYEQYF. CDR3 nucleotides: TGTGCCACCAGTGATCCCCAGGTCTACGAGCAGTACTTC.

This chain uses TRBV28 with TRBJ1-6; D uncertain. There are 16 residues in the CDR3. Germline V gene sequence: CDR1 MDHEN, CDR2 SYDVKM. Trimming cost V 6 bases and J 7 bases, with 19 bases left between them. The CDR3 nucleotides are TGTGCCAGCAGGCTTATAGGGCAGATCTGGAATTCACCCCTCCACTTT. It yields the protein CASRLIGQIWNSPLHF.

The DNA for the CDR3 is TGTGCCAGCAGTGATAAACTAGCGGGTGGAGAGACCCAGTACTTC. Translation gives CASSDKLAGGETQYF. The chain links TRBV2 to TRBJ2-5; 9 bases agree with TRBD2. The CDR3 length is 15 residues. The ends lost 3 bases at V and 4 bases at J; junction bases unmatched: 6. The V gene's germline CDR1 is SNHLY and CDR2 FYNNEI.